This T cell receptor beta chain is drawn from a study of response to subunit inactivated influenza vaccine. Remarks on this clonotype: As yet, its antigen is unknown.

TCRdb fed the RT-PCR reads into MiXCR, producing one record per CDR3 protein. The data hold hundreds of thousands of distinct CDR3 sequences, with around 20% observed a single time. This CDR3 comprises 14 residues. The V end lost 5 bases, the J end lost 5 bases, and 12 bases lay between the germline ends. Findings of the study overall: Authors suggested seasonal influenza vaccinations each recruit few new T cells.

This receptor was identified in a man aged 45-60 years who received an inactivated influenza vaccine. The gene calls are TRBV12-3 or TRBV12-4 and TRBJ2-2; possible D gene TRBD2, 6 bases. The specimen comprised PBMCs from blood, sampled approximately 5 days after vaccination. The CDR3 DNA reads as TGTGCCAGCAGTCCCGCAGGGAGGACCGGGGAGCTGTTTTTT. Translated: CASSPAGRTGELFF.